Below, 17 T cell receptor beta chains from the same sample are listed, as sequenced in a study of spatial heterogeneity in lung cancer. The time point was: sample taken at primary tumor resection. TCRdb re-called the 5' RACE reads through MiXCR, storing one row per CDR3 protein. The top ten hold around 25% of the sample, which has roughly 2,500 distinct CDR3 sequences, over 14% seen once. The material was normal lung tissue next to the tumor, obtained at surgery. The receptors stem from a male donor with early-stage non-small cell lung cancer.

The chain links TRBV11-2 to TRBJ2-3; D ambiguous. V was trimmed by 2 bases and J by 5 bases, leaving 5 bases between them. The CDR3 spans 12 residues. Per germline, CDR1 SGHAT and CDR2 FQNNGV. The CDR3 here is CASSLFGDTQYF. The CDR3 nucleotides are TGTGCCAGCAGCTTATTCGGAGATACGCAGTATTTT.

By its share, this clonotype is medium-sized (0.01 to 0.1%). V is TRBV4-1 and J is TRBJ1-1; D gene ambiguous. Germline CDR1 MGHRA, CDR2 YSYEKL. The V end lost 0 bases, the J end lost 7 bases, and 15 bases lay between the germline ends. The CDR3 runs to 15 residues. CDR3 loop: CASSQDKGRTLEAFF. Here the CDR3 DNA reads TGCGCCAGCAGCCAAGATAAGGGCCGGACCCTTGAAGCTTTCTTT.

CDR3 region: CASSLSPAAYEQYF. CDR3 in DNA: TGTGCCAGCAGCTTAAGCCCAGCAGCCTACGAGCAGTACTTC. The rearrangement links TRBV7-2 to TRBJ2-7; unclear D gene. Looked up from germline, CDR1 is SGHTA and CDR2 is FQGNSA. This CDR3 spans 14 amino acids. Deletions cut 2 bases from V and 2 bases from J, with 10 bases between.

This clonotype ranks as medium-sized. Written as DNA, the CDR3 is TGTGCCAGCAGTTTGTCGGGGCGAGCGGGGGAGCTGTTTTTT. The encoded protein is CASSLSGRAGELFF. The chain is built from TRBV6-5 and TRBJ2-2; either TRBD1 or TRBD2 may fit D (5 bases each). This CDR3 has 14 amino acids. Germline V gene data show CDR1 as MNHEY and CDR2 as SVGAGI. Trimming removed 4 bases from V and 8 bases from J, with 14 bases in between.

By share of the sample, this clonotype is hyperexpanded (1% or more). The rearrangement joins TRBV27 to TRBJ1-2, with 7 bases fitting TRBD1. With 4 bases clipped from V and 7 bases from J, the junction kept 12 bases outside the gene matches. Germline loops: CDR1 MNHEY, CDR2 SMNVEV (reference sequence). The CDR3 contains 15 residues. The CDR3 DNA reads TGTGCCAGCAGTTCCTCGACAGGGTGGTCTTTTGGCTACACCTTC. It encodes CASSSSTGWSFGYTF.

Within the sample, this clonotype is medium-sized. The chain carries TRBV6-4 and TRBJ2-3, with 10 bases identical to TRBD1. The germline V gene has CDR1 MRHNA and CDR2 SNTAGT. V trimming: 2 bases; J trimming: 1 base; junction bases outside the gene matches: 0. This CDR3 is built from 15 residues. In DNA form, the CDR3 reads TGTGCCAGCAGTGACGGGACAGGGGGCACAGATACGCAGTATTTT. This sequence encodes CASSDGTGGTDTQYF.

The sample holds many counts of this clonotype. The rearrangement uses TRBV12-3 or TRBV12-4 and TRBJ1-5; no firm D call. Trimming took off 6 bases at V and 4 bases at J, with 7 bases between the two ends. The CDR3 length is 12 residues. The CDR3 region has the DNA TGTGCCAGCAGGCGAAGTAATCAGCCCCAGCATTTT. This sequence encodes CASRRSNQPQHF.

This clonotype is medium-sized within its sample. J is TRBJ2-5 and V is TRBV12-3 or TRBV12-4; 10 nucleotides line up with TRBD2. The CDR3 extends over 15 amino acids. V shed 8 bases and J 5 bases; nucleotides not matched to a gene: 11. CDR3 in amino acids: CASRRGELAGETQYF. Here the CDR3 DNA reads TGTGCCAGCCGCCGCGGCGAACTAGCGGGGGAGACCCAGTACTTC.

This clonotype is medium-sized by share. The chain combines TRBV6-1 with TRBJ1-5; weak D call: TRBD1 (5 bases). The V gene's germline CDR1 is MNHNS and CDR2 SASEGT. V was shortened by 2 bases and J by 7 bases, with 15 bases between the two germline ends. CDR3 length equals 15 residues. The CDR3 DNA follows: TGTGCCAGCAGTGAATGGGGGGGAAGCGGGCAGCCCCAGCATTTT. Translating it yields CASSEWGGSGQPQHF.

The CDR3 spells CASTNEVGQFF. The CDR3 region has the DNA TGTGCCAGCACAAACGAGGTTGGGCAGTTCTTC. The chain is built from TRBV6-8 and TRBJ2-1; D gene ambiguous. The V end lost 7 bases, the J end lost 12 bases, and 13 bases lay between the germline ends. The CDR3 has 11 amino acids. CDR1 and CDR2 from the germline V gene are MNHGY and SAAAGT.

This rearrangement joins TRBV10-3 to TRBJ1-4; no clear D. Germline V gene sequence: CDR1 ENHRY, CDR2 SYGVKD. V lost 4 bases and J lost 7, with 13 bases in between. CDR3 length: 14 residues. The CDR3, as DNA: TGTGCCATCAGTGTTCAGGAGGACGGTGAAAAACTGTTTTTT. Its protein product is CAISVQEDGEKLFF.

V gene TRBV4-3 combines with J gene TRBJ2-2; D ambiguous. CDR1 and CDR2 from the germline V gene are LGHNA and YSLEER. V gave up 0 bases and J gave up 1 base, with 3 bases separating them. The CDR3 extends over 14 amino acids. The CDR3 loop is CASSQDMNTGELFF. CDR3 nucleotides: TGCGCCAGCAGCCAAGACATGAACACCGGGGAGCTGTTTTTT.

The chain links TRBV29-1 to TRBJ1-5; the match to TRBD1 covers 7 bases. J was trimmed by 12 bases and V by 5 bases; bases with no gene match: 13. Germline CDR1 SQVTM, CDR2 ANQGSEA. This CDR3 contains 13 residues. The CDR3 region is CSVRTTGRDDQHF. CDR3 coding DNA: TGCAGCGTTCGGACGACAGGGAGAGACGACCAGCATTTT. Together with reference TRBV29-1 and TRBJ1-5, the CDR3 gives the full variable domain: SAVISQKPSRDICQRGTSLTIQCQVDSQVTMMFWYRQQPGQSLTLIATANQGSEATYESGFVIDKFPISRPNLTFSTLTVSNMSPEDSSIYLCSVRTTGRDDQHFGDGTRLSIL.

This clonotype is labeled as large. DNA of the CDR3: TGTGCCAGTAGTGCCTCCAGGGCTTTGAGTGGCTACACCTTC. Amino acids: CASSASRALSGYTF. This chain links TRBV19 with TRBJ1-2, with D possibly TRBD1 on 5 matching bases. V lost 5 bases, J lost 7 bases, and 17 bases lay in between. CDR3 length: 14 amino acids. Germline assignment: CDR1 LNHDA and CDR2 SQIVND (reference sequence).

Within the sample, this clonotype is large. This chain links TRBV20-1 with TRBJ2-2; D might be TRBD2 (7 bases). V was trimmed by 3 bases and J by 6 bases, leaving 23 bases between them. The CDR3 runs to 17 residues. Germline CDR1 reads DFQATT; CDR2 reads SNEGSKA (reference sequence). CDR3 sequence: CSARSPGGEGGPGELFF. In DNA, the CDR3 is TGCAGTGCTAGGTCCCCGGGGGGAGAGGGGGGGCCCGGGGAGCTGTTTTTT.

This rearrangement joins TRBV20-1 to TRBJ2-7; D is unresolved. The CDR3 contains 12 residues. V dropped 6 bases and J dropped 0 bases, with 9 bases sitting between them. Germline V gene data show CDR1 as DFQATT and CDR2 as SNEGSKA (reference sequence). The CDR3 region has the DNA TGCAGTGCGACGGGCCCCTCCTACGAGCAGTACTTC. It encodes CSATGPSYEQYF.

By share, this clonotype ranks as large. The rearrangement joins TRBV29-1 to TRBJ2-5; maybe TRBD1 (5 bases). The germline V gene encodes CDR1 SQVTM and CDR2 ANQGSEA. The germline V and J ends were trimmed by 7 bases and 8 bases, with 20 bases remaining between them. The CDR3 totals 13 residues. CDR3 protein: CSARQPGASTQYF. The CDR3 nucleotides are TGCAGCGCAAGACAGCCTGGGGCAAGCACCCAGTACTTC.